Each of the 5 T cell receptor beta chains below was sequenced from the same sample in a study of early T cells in non-severe SARS-CoV-2 infection. TCRdb recomputed calls from the 5' RACE reads with MiXCR, one row per CDR3 protein. The sample holds fewer than 30,000 distinct CDR3 sequences, 5% to 6.5% seen once. Sequencing used whole blood. All receptors derive from an adult who was a healthcare worker with PCR-confirmed SARS-CoV-2 infection or an uninfected control (not recorded which).

Ten or more counts support this clonotype. The genes are TRBV29-1 and TRBJ2-1, with unresolved D. The germline V gene encodes CDR1 SQVTM and CDR2 ANQGSEA. V lost 4 bases to trimming and J lost 0 bases, with 7 bases between them. This CDR3 contains 13 residues. CDR3 loop: CSVGQRSYNEQFF. The CDR3 bases are TGCAGCGTTGGTCAGCGCTCCTACAATGAGCAGTTCTTC.

This clonotype has at least ten counts. This chain links TRBV7-9 with TRBJ1-1; no definite D call. The germline CDR1 and CDR2 sequences are SEHNR and FQNEAQ (reference sequence). The V end was cut by 5 bases, the J end by 11 bases, with 27 bases between. The CDR3 extends over 16 amino acids. CDR3 region: CASSPPTLEDGLEAFF. In DNA, the CDR3 is TGTGCCAGCAGCCCACCTACCCTCGAGGACGGTCTCGAGGCTTTCTTT.

Many counts were recorded for this clonotype. The genes are TRBV5-5 and TRBJ2-1; tentative D call: TRBD1 (6 bases). The CDR3 consists of 13 residues. The germline V and J ends were trimmed by 4 bases and 4 bases, with 9 bases remaining between them. Germline CDR1 is SGHKS and CDR2 is YYEKEE (reference sequence). This CDR3 is CASSMDSYNEQFF. Here the CDR3 DNA reads TGTGCCAGCAGCATGGACAGTTACAATGAGCAGTTCTTC.

In its sample, this clonotype was seen many times. The gene calls are TRBV7-9 and TRBJ2-5, with D uncertain. Germline-derived CDR1 and CDR2 are SEHNR and FQNEAQ (reference sequence). Between the trimmed V and J ends, which lost 3 bases and 7 bases, there was a span of 15 bases. The CDR3 spans 14 residues. CDR3 sequence: CASSFSSGEGTQYF. As DNA, the CDR3 is TGTGCCAGCAGCTTTTCTAGTGGGGAAGGGACCCAGTACTTC.

This clonotype has at least ten counts. The gene calls are TRBV7-2 and TRBJ2-7; either TRBD1 or TRBD2 may supply D (5 bases each). V was shortened by 8 bases and J by 5 bases, with 16 bases between the two germline ends. CDR1 is SGHTA and CDR2 is FQGNSA in the germline V gene. The CDR3 spans 13 residues. CDR3 sequence (DNA): TGTGCCAGCTGGGCCGGGACCGGCGACGAGCAGTACTTC. Its translation is CASWAGTGDEQYF.